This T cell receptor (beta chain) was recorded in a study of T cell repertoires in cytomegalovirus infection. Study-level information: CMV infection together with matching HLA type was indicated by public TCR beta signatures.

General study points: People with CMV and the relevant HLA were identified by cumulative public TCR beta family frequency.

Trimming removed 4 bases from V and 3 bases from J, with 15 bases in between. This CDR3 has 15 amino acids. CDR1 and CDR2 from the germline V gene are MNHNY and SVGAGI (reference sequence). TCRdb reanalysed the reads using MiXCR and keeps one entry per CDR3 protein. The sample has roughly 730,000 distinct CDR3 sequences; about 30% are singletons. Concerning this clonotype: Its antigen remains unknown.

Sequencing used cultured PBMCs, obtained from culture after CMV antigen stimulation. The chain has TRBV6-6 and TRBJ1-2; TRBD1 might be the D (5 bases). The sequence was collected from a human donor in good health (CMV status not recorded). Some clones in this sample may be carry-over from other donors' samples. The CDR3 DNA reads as TGTGCCAGCAGTTTCCCGGGACGTGATTACTATGGCTACACCTTC. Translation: CASSFPGRDYYGYTF.